This is a list of T cell receptor beta chains from one sample in a study of T cells in Graves' hyperthyroidism and ophthalmopathy. TCRdb used MiXCR to reprocess the multiplex PCR reads, holding one entry per CDR3 protein. The sample yields around 180,000 distinct CDR3 sequences, around 15% seen once. Sequences were obtained from blood. The receptors were sampled from a woman between 45 and 60 years old with Graves' hyperthyroidism. CDR3s include the opening cysteine and the closing phenylalanine or tryptophan. A D gene is named only where the DNA matches it firmly. Clone sizes are given selectively: once, few, many, or a class where the clone is expanded.

>TRBJ2-2|NA|many|TRBV9
TGTGCCAGCAGCGTAGATTTGTGGGGCGGGGAGCTGTTTTTT
CASSVDLWGGELFF
>TRBJ2-5|TRBD2|NA|TRBV25-1
TGTGCCAGCAGTGAATTGGGACTAGCGGGGGAGGAGACCCAGTACTTC
CASSELGLAGEETQYF
>TRBJ2-1|NA|many|TRBV7-2
TGTGCCAGCAGCTTAATAGTAGGGTGGAGCTCCTACAATGAGCAGTTCTTC
CASSLIVGWSSYNEQFF
>TRBJ1-2|NA|many|TRBV5-4
TGTGCCAGCAGCTTGAGGGCGGGTCATGGCTACACCTTC
CASSLRAGHGYTF
>TRBJ2-1|TRBD2|NA|TRBV9
TGTGCCAGCAGCACCTCGACTAGCGGGGGGTACAATGAGCAGTTCTTC
CASSTSTSGGYNEQFF
>TRBJ2-3|TRBD2|few|TRBV9
TGTGCCAGCAGCGTAACCCTGGGGGGGGATTCCACGCAGTATTTT
CASSVTLGGDSTQYF
>TRBJ1-1|NA|many|TRBV5-1
TGCGCCAGCAGGTTGGGGGTGAACACTGAAGCTTTCTTT
CASRLGVNTEAFF
>TRBJ2-3|NA|many|TRBV28
TGTGCCAGCAGTTTATTAGGACGGTCAGATACGCAGTATTTT
CASSLLGRSDTQYF
>TRBJ1-2|TRBD1|many|TRBV18
TGTGCCAGCTCACCTAACTTACAGGGGAACTATGGCTACACCTTC
CASSPNLQGNYGYTF
>TRBJ1-5|NA|few|TRBV7-2
TGTGCCAGCAGCCCCGGGCCGGGGATCGGTCCCCAGCATTTT
CASSPGPGIGPQHF
>TRBJ2-2|NA|few|TRBV7-9
TGTGCCAGCAGCTTAGAGAGGGACTACACCGGGGAGCTGTTTTTT
CASSLERDYTGELFF
>TRBJ2-3|NA|few|TRBV28
TGTGCCAGCAGATACGCCCGGCAGGCGAGCCACACAGATACGCAGTATTTT
CASRYARQASHTDTQYF
>TRBJ1-2|TRBD1|NA|TRBV27
TGTGCCAGCAGTTTATCGATTGGGACAGGGTTAAACTATGGCTACACCTTC
CASSLSIGTGLNYGYTF
>TRBJ2-1|TRBD2|many|TRBV7-8
TGTGCCAGCAGCCTCTGGACTAGCGGGGGGGCCAATGAGCAGTTCTTC
CASSLWTSGGANEQFF
>TRBJ1-2|NA|few|TRBV19
TGTGCCAGTACAGGGCGTCCGAGGGATGGCTACACCTTC
CASTGRPRDGYTF
>TRBJ1-3|NA|many|TRBV12-3/TRBV12-4
TGTGCCAGCAGGCCCGAAGGCTCTGGAAACACCATATATTTT
CASRPEGSGNTIYF
>TRBJ2-7|TRBD1|many|TRBV27
TGTGCCAGCAGTTATATACAGGGGTACGAGCAGTACTTC
CASSYIQGYEQYF
>TRBJ2-5|NA|many|TRBV3-1
TGTGCCAGCAGTCCCAGAGGGGGGCCCGGGTACTTC
CASSPRGGPGYF
>TRBJ2-1|NA|NA|TRBV12-3/TRBV12-4
TGTGCCAGCAGTCCCGGCCTCAAGGGGGGGTCCTACAATGAGCAGTTCTTC
CASSPGLKGGSYNEQFF
>TRBJ1-3|NA|NA|TRBV7-9
TGTGCCAGCAGCTTAGCGGGTCCCGAAACCAGGGAAGGTGGAAACACCATATATTTT
CASSLAGPETREGGNTIYF
>TRBJ1-1|NA|many|TRBV28
TGTGCCAGCACACGCCCCGATGGAACGGCTTTCTTT
CASTRPDGTAFF
>TRBJ1-6|NA|many|TRBV12-3/TRBV12-4
TGTGCCAGCAGTAGGGGTTACTCACCCCTCCACTTT
CASSRGYSPLHF
>TRBJ2-5|NA|many|TRBV7-2
TGTGCCAGCAGCCCGGTTGAGGAGACCCAGTACTTC
CASSPVEETQYF
>TRBJ1-2|NA|many|TRBV20-1
TGCAGTGCTAGCTCCTTAGGTCAGGTCTATGGCTACACCTTC
CSASSLGQVYGYTF
>TRBJ1-2|NA|many|TRBV6-1
TGTGCCAGCACCCCCGACGGATTCTATGGCTACACCTTC
CASTPDGFYGYTF
>TRBJ2-7|NA|NA|TRBV4-3
TGCGCCAGCAGCCAACTCTTCGGTGACACCTACGAGCAGTACTTC
CASSQLFGDTYEQYF
>TRBJ2-7|NA|many|TRBV4-1
TGCGCCAGCAGCCAAGACCAGGTGGGCGAGCAGTACTTC
CASSQDQVGEQYF
>TRBJ1-1|NA|many|TRBV5-6
TGTGCCAGCAGCTTGTGGGGAACGTATGCTTTCTTT
CASSLWGTYAFF
>TRBJ1-5|TRBD1|few|TRBV4-2
TGTGCCAGCAGCCAAGATTGGGGACAGGGGTTTCAGCCCCAGCATTTT
CASSQDWGQGFQPQHF
>TRBJ1-1|TRBD1|many|TRBV20-1
TGCAGTGCACCGGGACAGTTGAACACTGAAGCTTTCTTT
CSAPGQLNTEAFF
>TRBJ2-7|NA|NA|TRBV5-6
TGTGCCAGCAGCATCGGGACACCGAGCTCCTACGAGCAGTACTTC
CASSIGTPSSYEQYF
>TRBJ1-2|NA|many|TRBV19
TGTGCCAGTAGTGCCCGGATCCACCGCGGGGCTGGCTACACCTTC
CASSARIHRGAGYTF
>TRBJ2-7|NA|many|TRBV18
TGTGCCAGCTCACAAAACAGGATAGAGCAGTACTTC
CASSQNRIEQYF
>TRBJ1-1|TRBD1|NA|TRBV27
TGTGCCAGCAGTTTTGGGGAGACAGGGGGCAAGTCTTTCTTT
CASSFGETGGKSFF
>TRBJ2-7|NA|many|TRBV3-1
TGTGCCAGCAGCCAAACGACAGCACTCCTCCCCGAGCAGTACTTC
CASSQTTALLPEQYF
>TRBJ1-3|NA|many|TRBV11-2
TGTGCCAGCAGCTCGGGGGCAGGGGTTGGGACTGGAAACACCATATATTTT
CASSSGAGVGTGNTIYF
>TRBJ2-6|NA|few|TRBV2
TGTGCCAGCCGTGTCGGGGACTCTGGGGCCAACGTCCTGACTTTC
CASRVGDSGANVLTF
>TRBJ2-1|NA|many|TRBV29-1
TGCAGCGCCCGGGCCATAACGAACAATGAGCAGTTCTTC
CSARAITNNEQFF
>TRBJ2-2|TRBD1|NA|TRBV28
TGTGCCAGCAGTTCGGGGACAGGCGAGGTCGGGGAGCTGTTTTTT
CASSSGTGEVGELFF
>TRBJ1-2|NA|many|TRBV5-1
TGCGCCAGCACCCCCTTGGGAACAGGAGGATCCTATGGCTACACCTTC
CASTPLGTGGSYGYTF
>TRBJ2-3|TRBD2|many|TRBV6-2/TRBV6-3
TGTGCCAGCAGTAAGAAGCTAGCGGGGGCGGCAGATACGCAGTATTTT
CASSKKLAGAADTQYF
>TRBJ2-2|NA|many|TRBV29-1
TGCAGCGTTGAAGGTTGGGTGGCGGGGGAGCTGTTTTTT
CSVEGWVAGELFF
>TRBJ2-1|TRBD1|many|TRBV25-1
TGTGCCAGCAGTGAATGGGGGACAGGGGGCTCTGAGCAGTTCTTC
CASSEWGTGGSEQFF